The 25 T cell receptor beta chains below were found in one sample sequenced in a study of shared clonotypes between healthy human individuals. Naive CD8 cells, CD45RO-negative and positively selected for CCR7, excluded terminally differentiated effector memory CD45RA+ cells. The protocol was immunoSEQ multiplex PCR, while the TCRdb copy is restricted to in-frame clones and leaves out a portion. Of around 610,000 clones in the sample, roughly 95% are singletons; the top ten hold around 0.1%. The specimen was naive CD8+ T cells sorted from blood. The receptors were sampled from a woman younger than 45 in good health.

This clone was seen just once. This sample also contains other DNA sequences that code for the same CDR3. V gene TRBV5-4 combines with J gene TRBJ2-7; TRBD2 matches at 12 bases. The CDR3 sequence is 14 residues long. Germline lookup yields CDR1 SGHNT and CDR2 YYREEE (reference sequence). J gave up 4 bases and V 4 bases, and 3 bases lay outside the gene matches. CDR3 sequence: CASSPGLAGYEQYF. The CDR3 DNA reads as TGTGCCAGCAGCCCTGGACTAGCGGGGTACGAGCAGTACTTC.

CDR3 in DNA: TGTGCCAGCAGTAACCGGGACAGGGTTGGCGAGCAGTACTTC. Protein sequence: CASSNRDRVGEQYF. The chain recombines TRBV5-8 with TRBJ2-7; 9 bases map to TRBD1. In germline, CDR1 is SGHTS, CDR2 YDEGEE. CDR3 length: 14 residues. Unmatched junction bases numbered 9, after V lost 5 bases and J lost 6 bases. Combining the CDR3 with reference TRBV5-8 and TRBJ2-7 gives the whole variable domain EAGVTQSPTHLIKTRGQQATLRCSPISGHTSVYWYQQALGLGLQFLLWYDEGEERNRGNFPPRFSGRQFPNYSSELNVNALELEDSALYLCASSNRDRVGEQYFGPGTRLTVT.

CDR3 DNA sequence: TGTGCCAGCAGCCCTTGGGGAGGGCCCTATGAAAAACTGTTTTTT. The encoded protein is CASSPWGGPYEKLFF. The chain couples TRBV9 to TRBJ1-4; D unclear. V was clipped by 4 bases and J by 6 bases, with 16 bases between them. The CDR3 is 15 amino acids. Germline V gene lookup returns CDR1 SGDLS and CDR2 YYNGEE.

CDR3 loop: CASSEPSGYSYNEQFF. In DNA form, the CDR3 reads TGCGCCAGCAGTGAGCCTAGCGGGTACTCCTACAATGAGCAGTTCTTC. The chain is built from TRBV10-2 and TRBJ2-1, with 8 nucleotides matching TRBD2. The V gene's germline CDR1 is WSHSY and CDR2 SAAADI. The trim removed 2 bases at V and 0 bases at J, leaving 3 bases unmatched. This CDR3 region has 16 residues.

The chain is built from TRBV5-1 and TRBJ2-3, with a tentative D call TRBD2 (5 bases). This CDR3 contains 14 residues. From germline, CDR1 is SGHRS and CDR2 YFSETQ. Trimming left V 2 bases short and J 4 bases short, with 11 bases between. Here the CDR3 DNA reads TGCGCCAGCAGCTTTTCCTCTAGCCCAGATACGCAGTATTTT. Its translation: CASSFSSSPDTQYF. Full variable domain (outside the CDR3, taken from reference TRBV5-1 and TRBJ2-3): KAGVTQTPRYLIKTRGQQVTLSCSPISGHRSVSWYQQTPGQGLQFLFEYFSETQRNKGNFPGRFSGRQFSNSRSEMNVSTLELGDSALYLCASSFSSSPDTQYFGPGTRLTVL.

The genes are TRBV5-1 and TRBJ2-7; 9 bases map to TRBD2. Germline V gives CDR1 SGHRS, CDR2 YFSETQ. This CDR3 region has 14 residues. Unmatched junction bases numbered 9, after V lost 6 bases and J lost 5 bases. CDR3 nucleotides: TGCGCCAGCAACCTAGCGGGATCAGCCAACGAGCAGTACTTC. Its protein is CASNLAGSANEQYF.

As for this clone: At one boundary the junction diverges from the germline segment, which might be a read error. The chain combines TRBV4-2 with TRBJ1-2; the D is unclear. The CDR3 extends over 15 amino acids. CDR1 and CDR2 (germline): LGHNA, YNFKEQ. The CDR3 DNA sequence: TGTGCCAGCAGCTTCTTTGACTTAGCTAACTATGGCTACACTTTC. This sequence encodes CASSFFDLANYGYTF.

This clone has only one observation. V usage is TRBV5-6 and J usage is TRBJ2-2; D remains ambiguous. CDR1 SGHDT and CDR2 YYEEEE come from the germline V gene. The CDR3 sequence is 12 residues long. V was cut by 1 base and J by 8 bases, with 6 bases left in between. For the CDR3, the DNA is TGTGCCAGCAGCTTGTCTGGGGGGGAGCTGTTTTTT. Translating gives CASSLSGGELFF.

The V and J genes are TRBV6-6 and TRBJ2-3, with no clear D. V lost 0 bases and J lost 5, with 12 bases in between. Germline V gene lookup returns CDR1 MNHNY and CDR2 SVGAGI (reference sequence). The CDR3 is 15 amino acids. CDR3 region: CASSYSLGERDTQYF. In DNA form, the CDR3 reads TGTGCCAGCAGTTACTCGCTTGGGGAACGAGATACGCAGTATTTT.

The gene calls are TRBV6-5 and TRBJ2-5, with D perhaps TRBD2 (5 bases). The CDR3 extends over 16 amino acids. Germline V CDR1 and CDR2: MNHEY, SVGAGI. Trimming stripped 4 bases from V and 4 bases from J, with 19 bases between. Here the CDR3 reads CASSSGSFGGSETQYF. Written as DNA, the CDR3 is TGTGCCAGCAGTTCCGGCTCTTTCGGCGGGTCAGAGACCCAGTACTTC.

V is TRBV7-2 and J is TRBJ2-4, with D possibly being TRBD2 (5 bases). The CDR3 contains 16 residues. The V gene lost 0 bases and the J gene lost 6 bases, with 15 bases spanning the gap. Germline V CDR1 and CDR2: SGHTA, FQGNSA. In DNA, the CDR3 is TGTGCCAGCAGCTTAGCCCGGGAAGGGTTGGCAAACATTCAGTACTTC. As protein: CASSLAREGLANIQYF. The whole variable domain, filled in from reference TRBV7-2 and TRBJ2-4, reads GAGVSQSPSNKVTEKGKDVELRCDPISGHTALYWYRQSLGQGLEFLIYFQGNSAPDKSGLPSDRFSAERTGGSVSTLTIQRTQQEDSAVYLCASSLAREGLANIQYFGAGTRLSVL.

The V and J genes are TRBV28 and TRBJ1-2; TRBD1 matches at 10 bases. There are 17 residues in the CDR3. Per the germline V gene, CDR1 is MDHEN and CDR2 is SYDVKM. The J segment lost 2 bases and the V segment lost 2 bases, leaving 8 bases of the junction unmatched. CDR3 amino acids: CASSLTGTGARNYGYTF. CDR3 nucleotide sequence: TGTGCCAGCAGTTTAACCGGGACAGGGGCTAGAAACTATGGCTACACCTTC.

The J gene is TRBJ1-2, the V gene TRBV11-2; D is unclear. The V gene's germline CDR1 is SGHAT and CDR2 FQNNGV. This CDR3 comprises 16 residues. Trimming took off 5 bases at V and 0 bases at J, with 16 bases between the two ends. The CDR3 reads CASSPMIGRANYGYTF. CDR3 coding DNA: TGTGCCAGCAGCCCAATGATCGGGCGAGCTAACTATGGCTACACCTTC.

V gene TRBV6-4 combines with J gene TRBJ2-2; D is unclear. Deletions cut 8 bases from V and 5 bases from J, with 9 bases between. Looked up from germline, CDR1 is MRHNA and CDR2 is SNTAGT. CDR3 size: 12 residues. The CDR3 DNA reads TGTGCCAGCGGAAAGCGAACCGGGGAGCTGTTTTTT. This codes for CASGKRTGELFF.

V is TRBV7-9 and J is TRBJ2-7; TRBD1 or TRBD2 may be the D gene (6 bases each). The CDR3 is 13 amino acids. V gave up 5 bases and J gave up 3 bases, with 11 bases separating them. Germline V CDR1 and CDR2: SEHNR, FQNEAQ (reference sequence). The CDR3 is CASSPEGGYEQYF. Written as DNA, the CDR3 is TGTGCCAGCAGCCCCGAGGGGGGCTACGAGCAGTACTTC.

The V gene is TRBV5-1, the J gene TRBJ2-1, with 7 positions matching TRBD2. The CDR3 runs to 16 residues. CDR1 SGHRS and CDR2 YFSETQ come from the germline V gene. The junction had 3 bases not matched to a gene; V was cut back by 0 bases and J by 0 bases. In nucleotides, the CDR3 is TGCGCCAGCAGCTTGGAGGCGGGAGACTCCTACAATGAGCAGTTCTTC. This sequence encodes CASSLEAGDSYNEQFF.

This chain uses TRBV13 with TRBJ2-3; D is ambiguous. This CDR3 has 15 residues. V dropped 4 bases and J dropped 1 base, with 12 bases sitting between them. Per germline, CDR1 PRHDT and CDR2 FYEKMQ (reference sequence). The CDR3 DNA follows: TGTGCCAGCAGCTCGGGCCCGGCCGGCACAGATACGCAGTATTTT. Protein product: CASSSGPAGTDTQYF.

This clone showed up just once. This CDR3 is also generated by other DNA sequences in the sample. The chain couples TRBV27 to TRBJ1-1; D is unresolved. The CDR3 covers 13 residues. Trimming took off 1 base at V and 2 bases at J, with 5 bases between the two ends. CDR1 is MNHEY, CDR2 SMNVEV, per germline (reference sequence). CDR3 DNA sequence: TGTGCCAGCAGTTTATTTTCCAACACTGAAGCTTTCTTT. Translated, it gives CASSLFSNTEAFF.

This rearrangement joins TRBV2 to TRBJ2-7; 7 nucleotides align to TRBD1. Germline CDR1 SNHLY, CDR2 FYNNEI. The junction had 9 bases not matched to a gene; V was cut back by 6 bases and J by 7 bases. This CDR3 has 13 amino acids. The DNA of the CDR3 is TGTGCCAGCAGCGGGACAGAGGTCTGGGAGCAGTACTTC. Its protein product is CASSGTEVWEQYF. Full variable domain (remainder filled in from reference TRBV2 and TRBJ2-7): EPEVTQTPSHQVTQMGQEVILRCVPISNHLYFYWYRQILGQKVEFLVSFYNNEISEKSEIFDDQFSVERPDGSNFTLKIRSTKLEDSAMYFCASSGTEVWEQYFGPGTRLTVT.

The chain couples TRBV4-1 to TRBJ2-1; TRBD1 matches at 8 bases. Unmatched junction bases numbered 4, after V lost 0 bases and J lost 3 bases. This CDR3 contains 16 residues. The V gene's germline CDR1 is MGHRA and CDR2 YSYEKL. CDR3 loop: CASSQEDRALYNEQFF. The DNA of the CDR3 is TGCGCCAGCAGCCAAGAGGACAGGGCTCTCTACAATGAGCAGTTCTTC.

This chain joins TRBV27 and TRBJ2-7; the D is unclear. Germline CDR1 MNHEY, CDR2 SMNVEV (reference sequence). Trimming stripped 6 bases from V and 2 bases from J, with 14 bases between. The CDR3 is 14 residues long. CDR3: CASSFGPSTYEQYF. DNA of the CDR3: TGTGCCAGCAGCTTTGGCCCCTCCACCTACGAGCAGTACTTC.

The V call is TRBV10-3, the J call TRBJ2-7; D call uncertain. CDR3 length: 13 residues. The germline gives CDR1 ENHRY, CDR2 SYGVKD. V lost 2 bases, J lost 4 bases, and 9 bases lay in between. Here the CDR3 reads CAISEMSVYEQYF. The CDR3 region has the DNA TGTGCCATCAGTGAGATGAGCGTATACGAGCAGTACTTC.

This clone has only a few counts. DNA of the CDR3: TGTGCCAGCAGCTTTCCGAATGGGGATACGCAGTATTTT. This translates into CASSFPNGDTQYF. This sequence joins TRBV13 and TRBJ2-3; D uncertain. The CDR3 runs to 13 residues. The ends were cut back, 3 bases at V and 6 bases at J, with 10 bases in the middle. Germline V gives CDR1 PRHDT, CDR2 FYEKMQ (reference sequence). Based on the CDR3 plus reference TRBV13 and TRBJ2-3, the full variable domain is AAGVIQSPRHLIKEKRETATLKCYPIPRHDTVYWYQQGPGQDPQFLISFYEKMQSDKGSIPDRFSAQQFSDYHSELNMSSLELGDSALYFCASSFPNGDTQYFGPGTRLTVL.

A word on this clone: This sample also contains other DNA sequences that code for the same CDR3. J is TRBJ2-1 and V is TRBV27, with 13 nucleotides matching TRBD2. This CDR3 spans 15 amino acids. Per germline, CDR1 MNHEY and CDR2 SMNVEV (reference sequence). J gave up 9 bases and V 4 bases, and 6 bases lay outside the gene matches. The CDR3 region has the DNA TGTGCCAGCAGTTCGGGAACTAGCGGGAGGGTTGAGCAGTTCTTC. It encodes CASSSGTSGRVEQFF.

This chain connects TRBV19 to TRBJ1-6; D not certain. The CDR3 runs 15 residues. Trimming cost V 3 bases and J 6 bases, with 12 bases left between them. Germline values: CDR1 LNHDA, CDR2 SQIVND (reference sequence). The CDR3 bases are TGTGCCAGTAGTATCACAGACCCTACTAATTCACCCCTCCACTTT. As protein: CASSITDPTNSPLHF.